The 32 T cell receptor beta chains below come from one sample, sequenced in a study of technical replicates of blood from several donors. Sequencing was performed with immunoSEQ multiplex PCR; in TCRdb, only in-frame clones are kept and a portion is missing. The repertoire consists of about 66,000 clones, with approximately 90% occurring once and the leading ten covering 4.5% to 5%. The sample comprised PBMCs. These receptors were taken from a human donor in good health. Some clones in this sample may be carry-over from other donors' samples.

The rearrangement uses TRBV2 and TRBJ2-7; 10 bases line up with TRBD2. Trimming removed 6 bases from V and 4 bases from J; junction bases left unmatched: 6. In germline, CDR1 is SNHLY, CDR2 FYNNEI. The CDR3 sequence is 14 residues long. CDR3 DNA sequence: TGTGCCAGCAGAGAATCTAGCGGGAGTTACGAGCAGTACTTC. It is translated as CASRESSGSYEQYF.

The chain links TRBV5-4 to TRBJ2-5; possibly TRBD2 for D (6 bases). The CDR3 length is 13 residues. V was trimmed by 7 bases and J by 5 bases, leaving 15 bases between them. The germline V gene has CDR1 SGHNT and CDR2 YYREEE (reference sequence). CDR3 coding DNA: TGTGCCAGCGGTGCCGGGCTAGCGGAGACCCAGTACTTC. Amino acids: CASGAGLAETQYF.

The rearrangement uses TRBV9 and TRBJ1-6, with D possibly being TRBD1 (6 bases). Trimming shortened V by 1 base and J by 9 bases, and 11 bases separated the two germline ends. CDR1 is SGDLS, CDR2 YYNGEE, per germline. The length of the CDR3 is 14 residues. Written as DNA, the CDR3 is TGTGCCAGCAGCGTAATGGGGGCCGGTTCACCCCTCCACTTT. This encodes CASSVMGAGSPLHF. Using reference TRBV9 and TRBJ1-6 for the parts outside the CDR3, the full variable domain is DSGVTQTPKHLITATGQRVTLRCSPRSGDLSVYWYQQSLDQGLQFLIQYYNGEERAKGNILERFSAQQFPDLHSELNLSSLELGDSALYFCASSVMGAGSPLHFGNGTRLTVT.

This chain uses TRBV4-1 with TRBJ1-6; no reliable D call. Trimming left V 4 bases short and J 0 bases short, with 10 bases between. The CDR3 contains 16 residues. Germline V CDR1 and CDR2: MGHRA, YSYEKL. The CDR3 region is CASSPFPSSYNSPLHF. The CDR3 coding sequence is TGCGCCAGCAGCCCCTTCCCGAGCTCCTATAATTCACCCCTCCACTTT.

The gene calls are TRBV7-2 and TRBJ2-7; TRBD1 might be the D (6 bases). The V gene's germline CDR1 is SGHTA and CDR2 FQGNSA. V dropped 5 bases and J dropped 3 bases, with 11 bases sitting between them. The length of the CDR3 is 13 residues. The CDR3: CASSNGQSYEQYF. In DNA, the CDR3 is TGTGCCAGCAGCAATGGACAGAGCTACGAGCAGTACTTC. The whole variable domain, remainder taken from reference TRBV7-2 and TRBJ2-7, is GAGVSQSPSNKVTEKGKDVELRCDPISGHTALYWYRQSLGQGLEFLIYFQGNSAPDKSGLPSDRFSAERTGGSVSTLTIQRTQQEDSAVYLCASSNGQSYEQYFGPGTRLTVT.

J is TRBJ2-7 and V is TRBV23-1; D might be TRBD1 (5 bases). TRBV23-1 is sorted into the ORF group, with uncertain function. V was shortened by 0 bases and J by 2 bases, with 11 bases between the two germline ends. This CDR3 is 15 amino acids long. The CDR3 protein is CASSQSPRATYEQYF. The CDR3 nucleotides are TGCGCCAGCAGTCAATCGCCCAGGGCCACCTACGAGCAGTACTTC.

The chain carries TRBV5-1 and TRBJ2-5, with 7 nucleotides matching TRBD1. The CDR3 consists of 13 residues. The junction had 5 bases not matched to a gene; V was cut back by 2 bases and J by 7 bases. CDR1 SGHRS and CDR2 YFSETQ come from the germline V gene. The CDR3 coding sequence is TGCGCCAGCAGCTTCGAAGGGGGCGGGACCCAGTACTTC. It codes for CASSFEGGGTQYF. The complete variable domain, with remaining parts taken from reference TRBV5-1 and TRBJ2-5, reads KAGVTQTPRYLIKTRGQQVTLSCSPISGHRSVSWYQQTPGQGLQFLFEYFSETQRNKGNFPGRFSGRQFSNSRSEMNVSTLELGDSALYLCASSFEGGGTQYFGPGTRLLVL.

The chain recombines TRBV5-4 with TRBJ2-3; tentative D call: TRBD2 (6 bases). V lost 7 bases and J lost 3, with 18 bases in between. CDR1 is SGHNT, CDR2 YYREEE, per germline (reference sequence). This CDR3 region has 15 residues. CDR3 amino acids: CASAAGGSGTDTQYF. The CDR3, as DNA: TGTGCCAGCGCCGCGGGTGGAAGCGGGACAGATACGCAGTATTTT.

This chain joins TRBV4-1 and TRBJ1-5, with 7 bases that match TRBD1. V lost 2 bases, J lost 3 bases, and 10 bases stayed unmatched. CDR1 and CDR2 from the germline V gene are MGHRA and YSYEKL. The CDR3 is made up of 17 amino acids. The CDR3 DNA follows: TGCGCCAGCAGCCAATTCTCGGGGACAGCTCCCAATCAGCCCCAGCATTTT. Its translation is CASSQFSGTAPNQPQHF.

The chain couples TRBV2 to TRBJ1-1; 8 bases map to TRBD1. Germline-derived CDR1 and CDR2 are SNHLY and FYNNEI. V lost 6 bases and J lost 4; bases outside the gene matches: 10. This CDR3 is 15 amino acids long. The CDR3 loop reads CASSGPDRGGTEAFF. As DNA, the CDR3 is TGTGCCAGCAGCGGACCTGACAGGGGCGGCACTGAAGCTTTCTTT.

This chain links TRBV7-3 with TRBJ2-1, with TRBD1 identical over 7 bases. There are 18 residues in the CDR3. V trimming: 0 bases; J trimming: 5 bases; junction bases outside the gene matches: 13. Germline V gives CDR1 SGHTA, CDR2 FQGTGA. The CDR3 spells CASSLTAAATGSHNEQFF. The CDR3 region has the DNA TGTGCCAGCAGCTTAACTGCTGCCGCGACAGGGTCCCACAATGAGCAGTTCTTC. Supplemented by reference TRBV7-3 and TRBJ2-1, the full variable domain reads GAGVSQTPSNKVTEKGKYVELRCDPISGHTALYWYRQSLGQGPEFLIYFQGTGAADDSGLPNDRFFAVRPEGSVSTLKIQRTERGDSAVYLCASSLTAAATGSHNEQFFGPGTRLTVL.

This rearrangement joins TRBV9 to TRBJ2-1, with a possible D match to TRBD2 (6 bases). Germline assignment: CDR1 SGDLS and CDR2 YYNGEE. Deletions cut 4 bases from V and 12 bases from J, with 14 bases between. This CDR3 comprises 12 residues. CDR3 region: CASSFGGPGQFF. The DNA for the CDR3 is TGTGCCAGCAGCTTTGGAGGGCCGGGGCAGTTCTTC.

This clone was counted a single time. The chain links TRBV5-6 to TRBJ2-7; 11 nucleotides match TRBD2. Germline V lookup: CDR1 SGHDT, CDR2 YYEEEE. The V and J ends lost 3 bases and 8 bases, in that order; junction bases with no gene match: 10. This CDR3 has 15 residues. CDR3: CASSSRLAGNGQQYF. In nucleotides, the CDR3 is TGTGCCAGCAGCTCACGACTAGCGGGAAACGGGCAGCAGTACTTC.

A single count supports this clone. The chain recombines TRBV6-5 with TRBJ2-7, with TRBD2 matching over 13 bases. Germline V CDR1 and CDR2: MNHEY, SVGAGI. The CDR3 runs to 15 residues. Unmatched junction bases numbered 3, after V lost 6 bases and J lost 1 base. CDR3 DNA sequence: TGTGCCAGCAGACGACTAGCGGGGGGATCCTACGAGCAGTACTTC. This encodes CASRRLAGGSYEQYF.

The chain couples TRBV6-5 to TRBJ2-1, with TRBD2 matching over 15 bases. The V segment lost 5 bases and the J segment 8 bases; nucleotides outside the gene matches: 4. Germline lookup yields CDR1 MNHEY and CDR2 SVGAGI. The CDR3 covers 15 residues. The chain's CDR3 is CASSRTSGGAYEQFF. CDR3 coding DNA: TGTGCCAGCAGTCGGACTAGCGGGGGGGCCTATGAGCAGTTCTTC.

The sample holds a few counts of this clone. V gene TRBV5-1 combines with J gene TRBJ2-1, with 14 bases that match TRBD2. The V and J ends lost 2 bases and 12 bases, in that order; junction bases with no gene match: 16. CDR3 length equals 18 residues. Germline loops: CDR1 SGHRS, CDR2 YFSETQ. The CDR3 coding sequence is TGCGCCAGCAGCTTCACCCTAAAGACTAGCGGGGGGGCCCTAGGGCAGTTCTTC. Protein product: CASSFTLKTSGGALGQFF.

J is TRBJ2-7 and V is TRBV27; 11 bases agree with TRBD2. The CDR3 runs to 15 residues. The junction had 10 bases not matched to a gene; V was cut back by 5 bases and J by 7 bases. Per germline, CDR1 MNHEY and CDR2 SMNVEV (reference sequence). The CDR3 sequence: CASSLTGTSGGEQYF. CDR3 DNA sequence: TGTGCCAGCAGTCTCACCGGGACTAGCGGCGGAGAGCAGTACTTC.

This rearrangement joins TRBV20-1 to TRBJ2-5, with TRBD2 identical over 8 bases. Germline V lookup: CDR1 DFQATT, CDR2 SNEGSKA (reference sequence). Trimming at V came to 3 bases and at J to 9 bases, leaving 3 bases not matched to a gene. The CDR3 length is 11 residues. The CDR3 nucleotides read TGCAGTGCTAGGGGGGGACTAGCCCAGTACTTC. Residues: CSARGGLAQYF.

The chain carries TRBV11-2 and TRBJ1-3; 10 bases agree with TRBD1. The CDR3 contains 16 residues. J gave up 4 bases and V 5 bases, and 8 bases lay outside the gene matches. The germline CDR1 and CDR2 sequences are SGHAT and FQNNGV. The CDR3 region has the DNA TGTGCCAGCAGCCCCGACAGGGGGCGCAGAGGAAACACCATATATTTT. This gives the protein CASSPDRGRRGNTIYF.

V usage is TRBV7-2 and J usage is TRBJ1-6, with D hard to call. The germline V gene encodes CDR1 SGHTA and CDR2 FQGNSA. The V gene lost 1 base and the J gene lost 7 bases, with 11 bases spanning the gap. This CDR3 spans 15 amino acids. CDR3 coding DNA: TGTGCCAGCAGCTTAGGCTCCTACGGGAATTCACCCCTCCACTTT. Its translation: CASSLGSYGNSPLHF.

In DNA form, the CDR3 reads TGTGCCAGCAGTGAGAGGACAAGGTATGGCTACACCTTC. This codes for CASSERTRYGYTF. The chain employs TRBV5-4 and TRBJ1-2; a weak D match, TRBD1 (5 bases). The CDR3 runs 13 residues. Per germline, CDR1 SGHNT and CDR2 YYREEE (reference sequence). Trimming cost V 5 bases and J 5 bases, with 13 bases left between them. Full variable domain (missing parts from reference TRBV5-4 and TRBJ1-2): ETGVTQSPTHLIKTRGQQVTLRCSSQSGHNTVSWYQQALGQGPQFIFQYYREEENGRGNFPPRFSGLQFPNYSSELNVNALELDDSALYLCASSERTRYGYTFGSGTRLTVV.

This chain joins TRBV11-2 and TRBJ1-3; 9 bases map to TRBD1. Germline CDR1 is SGHAT and CDR2 is FQNNGV. The V gene end was trimmed by 5 bases and the J gene end by 0 bases; junction bases not matched to a gene: 2. This CDR3 is built from 15 residues. CDR3: CASSQQGASGNTIYF. The CDR3 DNA reads TGTGCCAGCAGCCAACAGGGGGCCTCTGGAAACACCATATATTTT.

The rearrangement links TRBV7-9 to TRBJ1-2; the D gene is possibly TRBD1 (5 bases). Germline V gene data show CDR1 as SEHNR and CDR2 as FQNEAQ (reference sequence). Trimming left V 3 bases short and J 3 bases short, with 14 bases between. This CDR3 comprises 15 residues. This CDR3 reads CASSFLGGDDYGYTF. As DNA, the CDR3 is TGTGCCAGCAGCTTTCTCGGGGGAGACGACTATGGCTACACCTTC.

The chain employs TRBV4-3 and TRBJ2-1; TRBD2 might be the D (6 bases). There are 15 residues in the CDR3. V lost 2 bases and J lost 9, with 17 bases in between. The germline V gene encodes CDR1 LGHNA and CDR2 YSLEER. The DNA for the CDR3 is TGCGCCAGCAGCCAAAAGGGACTTAGCGATTCTGAGCAGTTCTTC. This encodes CASSQKGLSDSEQFF.

This clone was seen only once. The chain's CDR3 is CAWSFGTSGTNEQFF. In DNA, the CDR3 is TGTGCCTGGAGTTTTGGCACTAGCGGGACAAATGAGCAGTTCTTC. The chain employs TRBV30 and TRBJ2-1; 10 bases align to TRBD2. The CDR3 is 15 amino acids. V was pared by 2 bases and J by 7 bases, with 8 bases of the junction left unmatched. In germline, CDR1 is GTSNPN, CDR2 SVGIG (reference sequence).

V usage is TRBV27 and J usage is TRBJ2-3; D not certain. Germline CDR1 reads MNHEY; CDR2 reads SMNVEV (reference sequence). V lost 2 bases, J lost 1 base, and 7 bases lay in between. This CDR3 region has 14 residues. CDR3: CASSLGPGTDTQYF. The CDR3 nucleotides read TGTGCCAGCAGTTTAGGGCCGGGCACAGATACGCAGTATTTT.

The rearrangement joins TRBV6-1 to TRBJ2-3; 9 bases fit TRBD1. CDR1 is MNHNS, CDR2 SASEGT, per germline. This CDR3 is built from 14 residues. Trimming at V came to 10 bases and at J to 5 bases, leaving 10 bases not matched to a gene. CDR3 sequence: CATHRDRVVDTQYF. As DNA, the CDR3 is TGTGCCACTCACCGGGACAGGGTTGTAGATACGCAGTATTTT.

The chain employs TRBV10-1 and TRBJ2-2; no clear D gene. Germline V gene lookup returns CDR1 WNHNN and CDR2 SYGVQD (reference sequence). The V and J ends lost 6 bases and 9 bases respectively, with 5 bases between them. The CDR3 contains 10 residues. CDR3 in amino acids: CASSWRELFF. The CDR3, as DNA: TGCGCCAGCAGCTGGCGGGAGCTGTTTTTT.

The chain combines TRBV29-1 with TRBJ1-2; 9 nucleotides match TRBD1. V shed 7 bases and J 5 bases; nucleotides not matched to a gene: 8. This CDR3 comprises 13 residues. Germline lookup yields CDR1 SQVTM and CDR2 ANQGSEA. CDR3 bases: TGCAGCGCCGTACAGGGGGCAGGGTATGGCTACACCTTC. Protein sequence: CSAVQGAGYGYTF.

In this sample, this clone turned up a few times. The rearrangement uses TRBV27 and TRBJ2-2, with 9 bases fitting TRBD2. CDR3 length: 17 residues. Trimming at V came to 4 bases and at J to 3 bases, leaving 9 bases not matched to a gene. The germline CDR1 and CDR2 sequences are MNHEY and SMNVEV (reference sequence). This CDR3 reads CASSSYSGGTYTGELFF. The CDR3 DNA is TGTGCCAGCAGTTCCTACAGCGGGGGGACATACACCGGGGAGCTGTTTTTT.

The chain has TRBV4-2 and TRBJ2-2; D is perhaps TRBD2 (6 bases). CDR1 and CDR2 from the germline V gene are LGHNA and YNFKEQ. V dropped 1 base and J dropped 8 bases, with 17 bases sitting between them. The CDR3 sequence is 16 residues long. The CDR3 region is CASSQGDGTPPGELFF. The DNA of the CDR3 is TGTGCCAGCAGCCAAGGGGACGGGACTCCCCCAGGGGAGCTGTTTTTT.

The chain is built from TRBV5-4 and TRBJ2-7, with D possibly being TRBD2 (7 bases). The CDR3 consists of 14 residues. V was cut by 4 bases and J by 5 bases, with 16 bases left in between. Germline CDR1 and CDR2: SGHNT and YYREEE (reference sequence). CDR3 nucleotides: TGTGCCAGCAGCCTGCCTGGGGGGGCCCACGAGCAGTACTTC. Its protein is CASSLPGGAHEQYF. The full variable domain, rest sourced from reference TRBV5-4 and TRBJ2-7, is ETGVTQSPTHLIKTRGQQVTLRCSSQSGHNTVSWYQQALGQGPQFIFQYYREEENGRGNFPPRFSGLQFPNYSSELNVNALELDDSALYLCASSLPGGAHEQYFGPGTRLTVT.